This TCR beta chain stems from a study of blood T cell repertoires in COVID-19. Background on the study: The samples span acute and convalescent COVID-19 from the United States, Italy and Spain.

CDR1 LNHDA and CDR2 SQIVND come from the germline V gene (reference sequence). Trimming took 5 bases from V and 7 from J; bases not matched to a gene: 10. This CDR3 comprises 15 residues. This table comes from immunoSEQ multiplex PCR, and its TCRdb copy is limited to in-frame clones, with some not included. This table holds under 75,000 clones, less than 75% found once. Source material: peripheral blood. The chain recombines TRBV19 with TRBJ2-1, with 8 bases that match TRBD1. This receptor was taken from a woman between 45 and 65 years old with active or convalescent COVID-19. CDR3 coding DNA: TGTGCCAGTAGTCATGGGGCAGGGGGCGGGAATGAGCAGTTCTTC. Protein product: CASSHGAGGGNEQFF.